This entry lists 24 T cell receptor beta chains sequenced from one sample in a study of PD-1 blockade in mismatch repair-deficient tumors. Only in-frame clones appear in the TCRdb table, and some are missing; sequencing was by immunoSEQ multiplex PCR. The data show some 48,000 clones, approximately 81% seen once. This material consisted of peripheral blood, taken roughly 20 weeks after starting pembrolizumab. These receptors were collected from an adult with mismatch repair-deficient cancer.

The rearrangement links TRBV6-5 to TRBJ2-1; 7 nucleotides match TRBD1. The CDR3 is 14 residues long. Germline loops: CDR1 MNHEY, CDR2 SVGAGI. V gave up 6 bases and J gave up 8 bases; unmatched junction bases: 10. CDR3 nucleotides: TGTGCCAGCAGCGTAGAATACAGGGGACATGAGCAGTTCTTC. Encoded protein: CASSVEYRGHEQFF.

This clone was seen more than once but under ten times. This chain joins TRBV21-1 and TRBJ2-1; the tabulated D call, TRBD1, remains unverified against the DNA. TRBV21-1 is a known pseudogene. CDR3 size: 11 residues. The CDR3 loop reads CASSRGSEQFF. CDR3 bases: TGTGCCAGCAGTAGGGGGAGTGAGCAGTTCTTC.

This chain joins TRBV19 and TRBJ2-5, with 10 bases matching TRBD2. The CDR3 is 14 residues long. CDR1 is LNHDA and CDR2 is SQIVND in the germline V gene (reference sequence). CDR3 sequence reads: CAWEREGPRETQYF. The CDR3, as DNA: TGTGCGTGGGAGCGGGAGGGCCCCCGTGAGACCCAGTACTTC.

This rearrangement joins TRBV20-1 to TRBJ1-3; 8 nucleotides agree with TRBD1. CDR1 and CDR2 (germline): DFQATT, SNEGSKA (reference sequence). V dropped 5 bases and J dropped 12; count of bases not matched to a gene: 6. This CDR3 has 11 residues. DNA of the CDR3: TGCAGTGCTTACACAGGGGGAGGCATATATTTT. As protein: CSAYTGGGIYF.

The CDR3 sequence: CASTETTDQETQYF. The CDR3 region has the DNA TGTGCCAGCACCGAAACGACAGACCAAGAGACCCAGTACTTC. The V and J genes are TRBV6-5 and TRBJ2-5, with a possible D match to TRBD1 (5 bases). Germline CDR1 is MNHEY and CDR2 is SVGAGI. V was trimmed by 7 bases and J by 0 bases, leaving 12 bases between them. The CDR3 is 14 amino acids.

The chain carries TRBV7-3 and TRBJ2-5; D not certain. Germline V gives CDR1 SGHTA, CDR2 FQGTGA. This CDR3 contains 10 residues. V was shortened by 3 bases and J by 5 bases, with 1 base between the two germline ends. CDR3 DNA: TGTGCCAGCAGCTTCGAGACCCAGTACTTC. This gives the protein CASSFETQYF.

The gene calls are TRBV9 and TRBJ2-7; D is undetermined. The CDR3 consists of 14 residues. Germline V gene data show CDR1 as SGDLS and CDR2 as YYNGEE. The V end lost 0 bases, the J end lost 2 bases, and 9 bases lay between the germline ends. The CDR3 region has the DNA TGTGCCAGCAGCGTAGACGACCCACCCTACGAGCAGTACTTC. This gives the protein CASSVDDPPYEQYF. Full variable domain (rest looked up from reference TRBV9 and TRBJ2-7): DSGVTQTPKHLITATGQRVTLRCSPRSGDLSVYWYQQSLDQGLQFLIQYYNGEERAKGNILERFSAQQFPDLHSELNLSSLELGDSALYFCASSVDDPPYEQYFGPGTRLTVT.

The rearrangement links TRBV7-8 to TRBJ2-2; D is unclear. V lost 0 bases to trimming and J lost 1 base, with 9 bases between them. Germline CDR1 is SGHVS and CDR2 is FQNEAQ. CDR3 size: 16 residues. The CDR3 DNA reads as TGTGCCAGCAGCTTAGCGTGGGTCAGGAACACCGGGGAGCTGTTTTTT. Its translation: CASSLAWVRNTGELFF.

V usage is TRBV7-9 and J usage is TRBJ2-7; 8 bases match TRBD2. J gave up 1 base and V 4 bases, and 12 bases lay outside the gene matches. There are 17 residues in the CDR3. Germline V CDR1 and CDR2: SEHNR, FQNEAQ (reference sequence). Here the CDR3 DNA reads TGTGCCAGCAGCTCTTCTAGGTTAGTAGCGGGATCCTACGAGCAGTACTTC. Translated: CASSSSRLVAGSYEQYF. The full variable domain, completed using reference TRBV7-9 and TRBJ2-7, is DTGVSQNPRHKITKRGQNVTFRCDPISEHNRLYWYRQTLGQGPEFLTYFQNEAQLEKSRLLSDRFSAERPKGSFSTLEIQRTEQGDSAMYLCASSSSRLVAGSYEQYFGPGTRLTVT.

The chain links TRBV6-6 to TRBJ2-3; 8 bases fit TRBD2. Germline CDR1 and CDR2: MNHNY and SVGAGI (reference sequence). The junction had 4 bases not matched to a gene; V was cut back by 4 bases and J by 4 bases. The CDR3 has 14 residues. CDR3 coding DNA: TGTGCCAGCAGTTTACCCGGGAGGGCAGATACGCAGTATTTT. This translates into CASSLPGRADTQYF.

The chain links TRBV27 to TRBJ1-3; 9 nucleotides match TRBD1. CDR1 and CDR2 from the germline V gene are MNHEY and SMNVEV (reference sequence). The CDR3 covers 17 residues. Germline trimming cut 0 bases from V and 5 bases from J; bases unmatched to any gene: 8. Here the CDR3 DNA reads TGTGCCAGCAGTTTATCGCCTACCGGGACAGGGAGAAACACCATATATTTT. Protein product: CASSLSPTGTGRNTIYF.

The chain couples TRBV10-1 to TRBJ2-7; TRBD2 matches 7 bases. The CDR3 runs 13 residues. Germline V lookup: CDR1 WNHNN, CDR2 SYGVQD (reference sequence). V dropped 4 bases and J dropped 3; count of bases not matched to a gene: 3. The CDR3 reads CASSVLAGYEQYF. The CDR3 DNA reads as TGCGCCAGCAGTGTTTTAGCGGGCTACGAGCAGTACTTC.

The gene calls are TRBV11-2 and TRBJ2-1; 7 positions agree with TRBD2. Germline V gene lookup returns CDR1 SGHAT and CDR2 FQNNGV. This CDR3 comprises 19 residues. V lost 0 bases, J lost 1 base, and 12 bases stayed unmatched. The CDR3 here is CASSLDRRLAAGSYNEQFF. DNA for the CDR3: TGTGCCAGCAGCTTAGACCGTAGGCTAGCGGCGGGTTCCTACAATGAGCAGTTCTTC.

CDR3 sequence (DNA): TGCGCCAGCAGCTCGGGACTCCTGGGTACAGATACGCAGTATTTT. Amino acid sequence: CASSSGLLGTDTQYF. The chain carries TRBV5-1 and TRBJ2-3, with a weak D call TRBD2 (6 bases). V lost 3 bases and J 3 bases, leaving 14 bases between the germline ends. CDR1 and CDR2 from the germline V gene are SGHRS and YFSETQ. There are 15 residues in the CDR3.

This clone was recorded a few times. The chain links TRBV2 to TRBJ2-1; no clear D. The CDR3 length is 11 residues. Per germline, CDR1 SNHLY and CDR2 FYNNEI. The germline V and J ends were trimmed by 4 bases and 6 bases, with 4 bases remaining between them. The CDR3 sequence is CASSVGNEQFF. As DNA, the CDR3 is TGTGCCAGCAGTGTTGGCAATGAGCAGTTCTTC.

The chain combines TRBV2 with TRBJ1-5; TRBD1 is a possible D gene (6 bases). Trimming pared 6 bases from V and 5 bases from J, leaving 11 bases between. The CDR3 sequence is 13 residues long. Germline values: CDR1 SNHLY, CDR2 FYNNEI. CDR3 DNA sequence: TGTGCCAGCAGGTACAGGGAAGATCAGCCCCAGCATTTT. It encodes CASRYREDQPQHF.

This chain uses TRBV2 with TRBJ2-3; weak D call: TRBD2 (7 bases). The V end lost 4 bases, the J end lost 4 bases, and 18 bases lay between the germline ends. CDR1 is SNHLY, CDR2 FYNNEI, per germline. This CDR3 is 16 amino acids long. In DNA form, the CDR3 reads TGTGCCAGCAGTGCAGGGGCGGGAGTGGGTGCAGATACGCAGTATTTT. It encodes CASSAGAGVGADTQYF.

The J gene is TRBJ2-2, the V gene TRBV7-2; 9 nucleotides align to TRBD1. The germline gives CDR1 SGHTA, CDR2 FQGNSA. Trimming removed 3 bases from V and 3 bases from J; junction bases left unmatched: 5. This CDR3 is 16 amino acids long. CDR3 region: CASSFPGQGYTGELFF. CDR3 sequence (DNA): TGTGCCAGCAGCTTCCCGGGACAGGGATACACCGGGGAGCTGTTTTTT.

The chain couples TRBV28 to TRBJ2-7, with D possibly called TRBD1 or TRBD2 (5 bases each). CDR1 is MDHEN and CDR2 is SYDVKM in the germline V gene. Trimming removed 5 bases at V and 7 bases at J, with 12 bases between. This CDR3 has 12 amino acids. In DNA, the CDR3 is TGTGCCAGCAGTACCTGGGACGATGAGCAGTACTTC. Translated, it gives CASSTWDDEQYF.

V gene TRBV29-1 combines with J gene TRBJ1-1; D remains unclear. This CDR3 has 15 amino acids. The germline V and J ends were trimmed by 5 bases and 1 base, with 17 bases remaining between them. Germline V CDR1 and CDR2: SQVTM, ANQGSEA. This chain's CDR3 is CSVLGVRLKNTEAFF. The CDR3 nucleotides read TGCAGCGTTCTGGGCGTCAGACTGAAGAACACTGAAGCTTTCTTT.

This chain joins TRBV11-3 and TRBJ2-2; D call uncertain. Germline CDR1 SGHNT, CDR2 YENEEA. The CDR3 has 14 amino acids. Trimming removed 0 bases from V and 3 bases from J, with 5 bases in between. The CDR3 DNA reads as TGTGCCAGCAGCTTAGATATGGACACCGGGGAGCTGTTTTTT. Encoded protein: CASSLDMDTGELFF.

This clone has just a few counts. The V and J genes are TRBV30 and TRBJ2-3; the D call may be TRBD1 or TRBD2 (5 bases each). CDR1 is GTSNPN, CDR2 SVGIG, per germline (reference sequence). This CDR3 has 14 amino acids. Trimming removed 4 bases from V and 4 bases from J, with 15 bases in between. CDR3: CAWKWGIWSDTQYF. CDR3 DNA sequence: TGTGCCTGGAAATGGGGGATTTGGTCAGATACGCAGTATTTT.

The chain carries TRBV2 and TRBJ1-1; the D gene is possibly TRBD1 (5 bases). This CDR3 spans 14 amino acids. V gave up 5 bases and J gave up 1 base, with 11 bases separating them. Germline V gene sequence: CDR1 SNHLY, CDR2 FYNNEI. This chain's CDR3 is CASSLADTNTEAFF. In nucleotides, the CDR3 is TGTGCCAGCAGTTTAGCGGACACGAACACTGAAGCTTTCTTT.

This chain uses TRBV5-1 with TRBJ2-3; D perhaps matches TRBD2 (6 bases). The germline V gene has CDR1 SGHRS and CDR2 YFSETQ. With 7 bases removed from V and 2 bases from J, the gap between germline ends came to 14 bases. This CDR3 region has 14 residues. CDR3 loop: CASGSPDYTDTQYF. The CDR3, as DNA: TGCGCCAGCGGTTCGCCGGACTACACAGATACGCAGTATTTT.